This T cell receptor beta chain was sequenced for a study of shared clonotypes between healthy human individuals. As to this clone: Its matching antigen is unknown.

Germline V gene lookup returns CDR1 SQVTM and CDR2 ANQGSEA. V was trimmed by 6 bases and J by 4 bases, leaving 9 bases between them. This CDR3 is 11 amino acids long. Profiling relied on immunoSEQ multiplex PCR, and the TCRdb table lists in-frame clones only, not all of them. This sample has about 1.4 million clones, with more than 95% found just once. Study results and limitations: Sorted-subset samples were not fully sequenced, rarefaction indicated. There were few donors, and this limited the genetic and exposure-history diversity represented.

Input material: naive CD4+ T cells sorted from blood. Subset indicated: CD45RA+ positively selected. The clonotype was recovered from a man in his thirties or forties in good health. V is TRBV29-1 and J is TRBJ2-5; D might be TRBD1 (5 bases). CDR3: CSVRQRETQYF. DNA for the CDR3: TGCAGCGTCCGACAGAGAGAGACCCAGTACTTC.